This entry is about one T cell receptor (beta chain). Its antigen is still unknown. This record comes from a study of shared clonotypes between healthy human individuals. Study as a whole: Donors consisted of two women and three men between 18 and 49.

Trimming at V came to 6 bases and at J to 3 bases, leaving 7 bases not matched to a gene. This CDR3 is built from 15 residues. The V gene's germline CDR1 is SNHLY and CDR2 FYNNEI. Overall study findings and caveats: Unshared clonotypes carried lower generation probabilities than those common to all four donors.

Authors' analysis steps: ImmunoSEQ only sent back junction sequences with no quality scores, so filtering was done differently. Sequencing was performed with immunoSEQ multiplex PCR; in TCRdb, only in-frame clones are kept and a portion is missing. V and J calls and clone size come straight from that table; D and trimming were deduced from the DNA. Of some 2,000,000 clones listed, roughly 94% are singletons. The CD4+ fraction was divided into a CD45RA+ naive subset and a CD45RA-negative memory subset. The chain is built from TRBV2 and TRBJ2-1, with 8 nucleotides matching TRBD1. The source material was naive CD4+ T cells sorted from blood. The sample's subset: CD45RA+ positively selected. The sequence came from a man in his late teens or twenties in good health. CDR3 amino acids: CASSKDRASYNEQFF. The CDR3 DNA reads TGTGCCAGCAGCAAGGACAGGGCGAGCTACAATGAGCAGTTCTTC.